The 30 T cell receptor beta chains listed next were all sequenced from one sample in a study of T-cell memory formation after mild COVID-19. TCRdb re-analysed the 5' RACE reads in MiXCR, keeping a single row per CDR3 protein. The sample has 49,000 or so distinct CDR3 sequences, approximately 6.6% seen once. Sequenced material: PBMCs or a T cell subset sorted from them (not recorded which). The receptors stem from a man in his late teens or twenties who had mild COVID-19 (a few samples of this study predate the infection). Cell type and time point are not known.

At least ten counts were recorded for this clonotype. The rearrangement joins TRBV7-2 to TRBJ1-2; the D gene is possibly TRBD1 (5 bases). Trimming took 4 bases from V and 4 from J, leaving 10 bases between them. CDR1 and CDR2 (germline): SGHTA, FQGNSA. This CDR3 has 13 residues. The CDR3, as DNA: TGTGCCAGCAGCTCAGGGATCGGCTATGGCTACACCTTC. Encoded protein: CASSSGIGYGYTF.

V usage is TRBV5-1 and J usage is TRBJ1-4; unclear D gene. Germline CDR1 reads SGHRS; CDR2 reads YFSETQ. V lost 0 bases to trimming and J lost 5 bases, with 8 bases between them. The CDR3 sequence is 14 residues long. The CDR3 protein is CASSLGNPNEKLFF. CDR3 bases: TGCGCCAGCAGCTTGGGCAATCCCAATGAAAAACTGTTTTTT. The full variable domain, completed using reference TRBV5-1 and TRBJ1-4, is KAGVTQTPRYLIKTRGQQVTLSCSPISGHRSVSWYQQTPGQGLQFLFEYFSETQRNKGNFPGRFSGRQFSNSRSEMNVSTLELGDSALYLCASSLGNPNEKLFFGSGTQLSVL.

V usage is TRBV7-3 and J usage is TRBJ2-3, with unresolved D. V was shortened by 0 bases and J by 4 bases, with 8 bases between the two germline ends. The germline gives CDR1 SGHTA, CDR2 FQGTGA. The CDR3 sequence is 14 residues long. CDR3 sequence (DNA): TGTGCCAGCAGCTTAACGTATCCGGCAGATACGCAGTATTTT. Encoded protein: CASSLTYPADTQYF.

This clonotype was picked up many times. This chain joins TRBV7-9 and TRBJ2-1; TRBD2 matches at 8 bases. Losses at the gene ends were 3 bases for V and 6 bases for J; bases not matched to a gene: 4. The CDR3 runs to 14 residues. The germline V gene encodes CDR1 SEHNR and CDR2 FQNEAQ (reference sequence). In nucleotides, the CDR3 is TGTGCCAGCAGCTTTGGAGCGGGGGTCAATGAGCAGTTCTTC. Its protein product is CASSFGAGVNEQFF.

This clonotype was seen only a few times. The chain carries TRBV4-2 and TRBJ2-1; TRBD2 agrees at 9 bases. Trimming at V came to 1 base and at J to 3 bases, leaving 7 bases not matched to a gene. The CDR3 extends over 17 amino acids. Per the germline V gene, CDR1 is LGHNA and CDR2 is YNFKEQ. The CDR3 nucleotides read TGTGCCAGCAGCCAAGCCCAGGGGACTAGCTACTACAATGAGCAGTTCTTC. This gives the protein CASSQAQGTSYYNEQFF.

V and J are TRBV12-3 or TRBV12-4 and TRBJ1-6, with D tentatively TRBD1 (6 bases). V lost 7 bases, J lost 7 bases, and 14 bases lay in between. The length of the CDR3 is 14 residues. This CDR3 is CASTPTDRNSPLHF. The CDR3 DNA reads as TGTGCCAGCACCCCAACGGACAGAAATTCACCCCTCCACTTT.

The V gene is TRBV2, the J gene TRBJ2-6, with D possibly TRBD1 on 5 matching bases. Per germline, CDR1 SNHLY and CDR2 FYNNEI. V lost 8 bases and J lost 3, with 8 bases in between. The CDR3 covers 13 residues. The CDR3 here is CASQGGGANVLTF. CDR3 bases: TGTGCCAGCCAGGGTGGTGGGGCCAACGTCCTGACTTTC.

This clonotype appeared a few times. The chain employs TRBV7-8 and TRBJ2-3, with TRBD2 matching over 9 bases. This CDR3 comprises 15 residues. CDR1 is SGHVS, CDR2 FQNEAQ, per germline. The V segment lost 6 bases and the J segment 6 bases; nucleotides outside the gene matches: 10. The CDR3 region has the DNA TGTGCCAGCAGACACGAAGCGGGGGGAGGTGATACGCAGTATTTT. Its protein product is CASRHEAGGGDTQYF.

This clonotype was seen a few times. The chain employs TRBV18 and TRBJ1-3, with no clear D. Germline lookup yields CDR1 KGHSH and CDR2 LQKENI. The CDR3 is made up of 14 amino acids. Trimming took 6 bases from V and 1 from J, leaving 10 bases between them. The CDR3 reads CASSPFTSGNTIYF. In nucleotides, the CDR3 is TGTGCCAGCTCGCCGTTCACTTCTGGAAACACCATATATTTT.

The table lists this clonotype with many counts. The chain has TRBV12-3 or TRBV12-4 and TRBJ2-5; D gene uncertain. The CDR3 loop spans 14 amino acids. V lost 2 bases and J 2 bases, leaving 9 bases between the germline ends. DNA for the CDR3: TGTGCCAGCAGTTTACTTTCCAGACAAGAGACCCAGTACTTC. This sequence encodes CASSLLSRQETQYF.

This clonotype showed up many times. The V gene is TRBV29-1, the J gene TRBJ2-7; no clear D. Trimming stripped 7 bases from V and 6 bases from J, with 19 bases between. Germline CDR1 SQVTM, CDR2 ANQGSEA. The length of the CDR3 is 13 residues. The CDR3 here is CSAGRQESTEQYF. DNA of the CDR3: TGCAGCGCTGGGCGACAAGAGTCAACCGAGCAGTACTTC.

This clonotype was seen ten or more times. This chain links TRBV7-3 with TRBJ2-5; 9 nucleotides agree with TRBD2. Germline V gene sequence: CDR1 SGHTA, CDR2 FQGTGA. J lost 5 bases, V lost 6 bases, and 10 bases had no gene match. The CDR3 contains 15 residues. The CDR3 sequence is CASSLAGGPIETQYF. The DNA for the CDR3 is TGTGCCAGCAGTTTGGCGGGGGGGCCTATTGAGACCCAGTACTTC.

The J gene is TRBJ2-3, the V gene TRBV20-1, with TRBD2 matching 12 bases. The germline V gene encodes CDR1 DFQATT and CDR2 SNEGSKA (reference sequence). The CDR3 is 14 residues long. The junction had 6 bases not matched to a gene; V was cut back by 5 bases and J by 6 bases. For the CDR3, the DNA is TGCAGTGCTTCTAGCGGGGGGGCGTCGGATACGCAGTATTTT. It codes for CSASSGGASDTQYF.

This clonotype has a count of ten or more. Here the CDR3 reads CASSLADPGQGAEAFF. CDR3 in DNA: TGCGCCAGCAGCTTGGCGGACCCGGGACAGGGCGCTGAAGCTTTCTTT. The chain uses TRBV5-1 and TRBJ1-1; TRBD1 matches 9 bases. This CDR3 spans 16 amino acids. V shed 0 bases and J 6 bases; nucleotides not matched to a gene: 9. Germline CDR1 and CDR2: SGHRS and YFSETQ.

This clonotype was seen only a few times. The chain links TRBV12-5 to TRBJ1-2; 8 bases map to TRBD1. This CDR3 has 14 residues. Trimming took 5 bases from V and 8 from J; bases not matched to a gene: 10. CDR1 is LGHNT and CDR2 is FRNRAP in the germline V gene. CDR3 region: CASGVGQGARGYTF. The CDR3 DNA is TGTGCTAGTGGTGTCGGTCAGGGGGCTAGGGGCTACACCTTC.

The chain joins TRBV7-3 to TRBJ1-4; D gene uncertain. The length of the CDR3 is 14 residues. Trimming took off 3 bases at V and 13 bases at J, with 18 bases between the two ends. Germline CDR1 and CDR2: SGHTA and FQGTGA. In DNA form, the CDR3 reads TGTGCCAGCAGCTTCCGGAGGGTCGGTTGGGGACTGTTTTTT. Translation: CASSFRRVGWGLFF. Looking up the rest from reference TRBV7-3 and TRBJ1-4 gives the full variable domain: GAGVSQTPSNKVTEKGKYVELRCDPISGHTALYWYRQSLGQGPEFLIYFQGTGAADDSGLPNDRFFAVRPEGSVSTLKIQRTERGDSAVYLCASSFRRVGWGLFFGSGTQLSVL.

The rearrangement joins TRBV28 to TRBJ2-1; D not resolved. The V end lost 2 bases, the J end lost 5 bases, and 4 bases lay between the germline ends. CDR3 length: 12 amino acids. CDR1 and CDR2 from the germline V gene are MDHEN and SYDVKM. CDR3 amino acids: CASSLPHNEQFF. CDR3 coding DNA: TGTGCCAGCAGTTTACCCCACAATGAGCAGTTCTTC.

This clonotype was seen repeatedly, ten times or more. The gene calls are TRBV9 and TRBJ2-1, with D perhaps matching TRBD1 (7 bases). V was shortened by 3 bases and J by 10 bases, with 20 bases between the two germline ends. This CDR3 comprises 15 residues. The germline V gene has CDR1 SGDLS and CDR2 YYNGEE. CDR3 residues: CASSARGASEGEQFF. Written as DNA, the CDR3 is TGTGCCAGCAGCGCCAGGGGGGCTAGCGAGGGCGAGCAGTTCTTC.

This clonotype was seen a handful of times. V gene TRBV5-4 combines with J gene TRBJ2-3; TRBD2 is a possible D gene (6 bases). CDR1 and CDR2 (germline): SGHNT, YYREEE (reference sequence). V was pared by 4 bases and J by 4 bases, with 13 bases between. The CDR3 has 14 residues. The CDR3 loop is CASSEIAGSDTQYF. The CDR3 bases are TGTGCCAGCAGCGAAATCGCGGGGTCAGATACGCAGTATTTT.

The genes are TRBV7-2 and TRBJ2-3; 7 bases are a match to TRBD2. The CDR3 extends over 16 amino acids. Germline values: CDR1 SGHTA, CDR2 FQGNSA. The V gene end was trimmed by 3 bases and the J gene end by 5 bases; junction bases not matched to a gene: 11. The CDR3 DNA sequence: TGTGCCAGCAGCTTCGATAGCGGGCCCGGAGGAGATACGCAGTATTTT. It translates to CASSFDSGPGGDTQYF.

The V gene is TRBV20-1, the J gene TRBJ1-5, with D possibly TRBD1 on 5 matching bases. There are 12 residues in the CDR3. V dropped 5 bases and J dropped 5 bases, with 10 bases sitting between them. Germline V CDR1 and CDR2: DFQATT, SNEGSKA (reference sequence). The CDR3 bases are TGCAGTGCTCTCTCGGGGGATCAGCCCCAGCATTTT. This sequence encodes CSALSGDQPQHF.

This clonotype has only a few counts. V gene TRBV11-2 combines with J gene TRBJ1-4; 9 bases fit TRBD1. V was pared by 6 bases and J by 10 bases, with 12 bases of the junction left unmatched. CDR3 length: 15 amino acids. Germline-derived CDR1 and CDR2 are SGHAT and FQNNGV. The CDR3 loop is CASRSPGQGSGKLFF. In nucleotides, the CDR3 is TGTGCCAGCAGATCACCGGGACAGGGTAGCGGAAAACTGTTTTTT.

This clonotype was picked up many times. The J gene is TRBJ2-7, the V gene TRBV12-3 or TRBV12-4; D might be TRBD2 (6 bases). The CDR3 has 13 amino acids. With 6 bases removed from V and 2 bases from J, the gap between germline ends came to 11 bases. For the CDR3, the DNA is TGTGCCAGCAGATGGGGGGTCACCTACGAGCAGTACTTC. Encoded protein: CASRWGVTYEQYF.

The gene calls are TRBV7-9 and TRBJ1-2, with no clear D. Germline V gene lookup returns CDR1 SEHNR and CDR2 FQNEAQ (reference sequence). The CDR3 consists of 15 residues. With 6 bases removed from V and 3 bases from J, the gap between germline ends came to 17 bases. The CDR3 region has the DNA TGTGCCAGCAGTCGAACCTGGGTGGAAGACTATGGCTACACCTTC. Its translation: CASSRTWVEDYGYTF.

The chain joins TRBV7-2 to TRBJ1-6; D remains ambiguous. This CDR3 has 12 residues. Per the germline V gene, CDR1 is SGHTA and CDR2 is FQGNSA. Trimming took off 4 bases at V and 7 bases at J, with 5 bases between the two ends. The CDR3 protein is CASSYSNSPLHF. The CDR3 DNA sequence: TGTGCCAGCAGCTACAGCAATTCACCCCTCCACTTT. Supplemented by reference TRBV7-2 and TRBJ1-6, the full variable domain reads GAGVSQSPSNKVTEKGKDVELRCDPISGHTALYWYRQSLGQGLEFLIYFQGNSAPDKSGLPSDRFSAERTGGSVSTLTIQRTQQEDSAVYLCASSYSNSPLHFGNGTRLTVT.

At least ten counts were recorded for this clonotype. Here the CDR3 reads CASSQGPGSYTEAFF. In DNA, the CDR3 is TGTGCCAGCAGCCAAGGACCCGGGTCGTACACTGAAGCTTTCTTT. The rearrangement links TRBV7-2 to TRBJ1-1, with D uncertain. V lost 5 bases, J lost 3 bases, and 16 bases lay in between. Germline V gives CDR1 SGHTA, CDR2 FQGNSA. This CDR3 has 15 amino acids. The full variable domain, in which reference TRBV7-2 and TRBJ1-1 provide the parts outside the CDR3, is GAGVSQSPSNKVTEKGKDVELRCDPISGHTALYWYRQSLGQGLEFLIYFQGNSAPDKSGLPSDRFSAERTGGSVSTLTIQRTQQEDSAVYLCASSQGPGSYTEAFFGQGTRLTVV.

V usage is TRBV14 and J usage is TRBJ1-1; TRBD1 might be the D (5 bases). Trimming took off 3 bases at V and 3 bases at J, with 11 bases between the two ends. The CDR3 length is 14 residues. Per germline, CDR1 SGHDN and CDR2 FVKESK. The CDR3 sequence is CASSHDLGDTEAFF. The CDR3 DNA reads TGTGCCAGCAGCCATGACCTGGGGGACACTGAAGCTTTCTTT.

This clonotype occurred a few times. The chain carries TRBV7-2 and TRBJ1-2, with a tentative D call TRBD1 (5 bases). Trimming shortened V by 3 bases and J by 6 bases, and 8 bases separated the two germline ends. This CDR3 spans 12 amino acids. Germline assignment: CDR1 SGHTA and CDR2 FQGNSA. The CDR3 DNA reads TGTGCCAGCAGCTTGACAGCACATGGCTACACCTTC. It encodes CASSLTAHGYTF.

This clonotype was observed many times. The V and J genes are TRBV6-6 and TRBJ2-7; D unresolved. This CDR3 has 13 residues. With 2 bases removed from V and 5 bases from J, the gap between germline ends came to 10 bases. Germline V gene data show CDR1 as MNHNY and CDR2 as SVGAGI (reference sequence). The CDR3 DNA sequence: TGTGCCAGCAGTTACCTACACGCCCACGAGCAGTACGTC. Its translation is CASSYLHAHEQYV.

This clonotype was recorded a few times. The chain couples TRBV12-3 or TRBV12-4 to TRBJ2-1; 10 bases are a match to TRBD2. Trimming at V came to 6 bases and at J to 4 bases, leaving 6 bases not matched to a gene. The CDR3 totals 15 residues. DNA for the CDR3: TGTGCCAGCAGAGTTAGCGGGGGGCATTACAATGAGCAGTTCTTC. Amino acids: CASRVSGGHYNEQFF.